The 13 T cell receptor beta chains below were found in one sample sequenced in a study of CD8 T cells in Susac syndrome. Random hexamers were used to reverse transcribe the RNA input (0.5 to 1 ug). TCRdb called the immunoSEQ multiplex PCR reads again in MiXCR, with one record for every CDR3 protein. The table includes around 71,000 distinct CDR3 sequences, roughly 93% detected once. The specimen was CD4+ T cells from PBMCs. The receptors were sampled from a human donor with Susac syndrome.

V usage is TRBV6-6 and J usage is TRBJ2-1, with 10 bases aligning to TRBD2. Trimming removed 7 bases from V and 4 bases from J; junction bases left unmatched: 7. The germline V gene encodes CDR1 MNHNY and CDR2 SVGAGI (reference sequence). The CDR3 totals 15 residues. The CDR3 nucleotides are TGTGCCAGCACAGCTAGCGGGGGACCTTACAATGAGCAGTTCTTC. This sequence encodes CASTASGGPYNEQFF.

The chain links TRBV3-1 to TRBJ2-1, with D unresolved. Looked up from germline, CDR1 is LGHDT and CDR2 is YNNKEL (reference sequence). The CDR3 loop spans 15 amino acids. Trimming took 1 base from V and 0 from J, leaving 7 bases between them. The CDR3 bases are TGTGCCAGCAGCCAAGTGTCGAACTCCTACAATGAGCAGTTCTTC. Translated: CASSQVSNSYNEQFF.

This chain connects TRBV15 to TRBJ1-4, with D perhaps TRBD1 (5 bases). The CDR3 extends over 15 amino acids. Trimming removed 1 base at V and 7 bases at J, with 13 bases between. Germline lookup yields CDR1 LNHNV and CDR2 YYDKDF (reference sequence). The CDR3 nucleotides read TGTGCCACCAGCAGAGTCGGGGCTGGGAGTGAAAAACTGTTTTTT. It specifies CATSRVGAGSEKLFF.

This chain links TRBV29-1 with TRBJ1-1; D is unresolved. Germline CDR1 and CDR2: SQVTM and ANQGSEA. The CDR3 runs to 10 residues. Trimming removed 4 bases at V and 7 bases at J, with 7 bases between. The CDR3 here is CSVVVVEAFF. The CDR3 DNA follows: TGCAGCGTTGTGGTGGTTGAAGCTTTCTTT. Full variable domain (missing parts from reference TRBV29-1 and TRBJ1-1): SAVISQKPSRDICQRGTSLTIQCQVDSQVTMMFWYRQQPGQSLTLIATANQGSEATYESGFVIDKFPISRPNLTFSTLTVSNMSPEDSSIYLCSVVVVEAFFGQGTRLTVV.

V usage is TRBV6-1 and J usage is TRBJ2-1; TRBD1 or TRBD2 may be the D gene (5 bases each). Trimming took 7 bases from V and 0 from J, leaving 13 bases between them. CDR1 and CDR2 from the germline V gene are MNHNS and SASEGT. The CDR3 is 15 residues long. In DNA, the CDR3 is TGTGCCAGCATCCAACATGGGGGCTCCTACAATGAGCAGTTCTTC. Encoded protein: CASIQHGGSYNEQFF.

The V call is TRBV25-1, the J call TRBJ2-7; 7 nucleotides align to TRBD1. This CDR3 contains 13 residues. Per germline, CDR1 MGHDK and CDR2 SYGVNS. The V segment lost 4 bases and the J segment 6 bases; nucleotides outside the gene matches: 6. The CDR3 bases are TGTGCCAGCAGTGTAACCGGGACAGTCGAGCAGTACTTC. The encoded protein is CASSVTGTVEQYF.

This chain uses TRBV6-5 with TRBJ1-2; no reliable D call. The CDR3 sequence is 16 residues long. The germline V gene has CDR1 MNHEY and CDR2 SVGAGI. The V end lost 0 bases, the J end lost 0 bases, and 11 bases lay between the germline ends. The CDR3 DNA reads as TGTGCCAGCAGTTACTCAGGCAGACACCCTAACTATGGCTACACCTTC. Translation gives CASSYSGRHPNYGYTF.

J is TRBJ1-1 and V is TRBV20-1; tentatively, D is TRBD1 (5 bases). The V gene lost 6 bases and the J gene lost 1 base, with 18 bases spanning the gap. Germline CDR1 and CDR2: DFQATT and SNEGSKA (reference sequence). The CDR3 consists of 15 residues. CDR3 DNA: TGCAGTGCGAGGGAGGGGTACAGGCGGAACACTGAAGCTTTCTTT. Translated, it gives CSAREGYRRNTEAFF.

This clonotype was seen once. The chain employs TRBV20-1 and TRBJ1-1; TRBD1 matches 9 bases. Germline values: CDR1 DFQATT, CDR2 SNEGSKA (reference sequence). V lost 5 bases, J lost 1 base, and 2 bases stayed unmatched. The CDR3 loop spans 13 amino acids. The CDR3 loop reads CSAEDRGNTEAFF. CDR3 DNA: TGCAGTGCTGAGGACAGGGGGAACACTGAAGCTTTCTTT.

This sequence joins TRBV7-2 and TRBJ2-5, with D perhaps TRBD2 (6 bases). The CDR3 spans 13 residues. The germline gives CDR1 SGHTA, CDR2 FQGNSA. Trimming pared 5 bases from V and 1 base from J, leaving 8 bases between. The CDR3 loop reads CASSDGGQETQYF. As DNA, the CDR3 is TGTGCCAGCAGCGACGGGGGCCAAGAGACCCAGTACTTC.

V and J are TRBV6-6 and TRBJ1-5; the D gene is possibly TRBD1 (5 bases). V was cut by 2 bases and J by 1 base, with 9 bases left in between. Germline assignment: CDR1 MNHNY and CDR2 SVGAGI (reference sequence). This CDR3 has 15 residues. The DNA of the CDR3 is TGTGCCAGCAGTTACGCCCGGGACAGCAATCAGCCCCAGCATTTT. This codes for CASSYARDSNQPQHF.

CDR3 bases: TGCAGTGCTAGAGATGGAACTAGCGGGCAAGAGACCCAGTACTTC. Protein sequence: CSARDGTSGQETQYF. The genes are TRBV20-1 and TRBJ2-5; 9 nucleotides match TRBD2. Germline trimming cut 0 bases from V and 2 bases from J; bases unmatched to any gene: 4. The CDR3 consists of 15 residues. Germline V gene data show CDR1 as DFQATT and CDR2 as SNEGSKA (reference sequence).

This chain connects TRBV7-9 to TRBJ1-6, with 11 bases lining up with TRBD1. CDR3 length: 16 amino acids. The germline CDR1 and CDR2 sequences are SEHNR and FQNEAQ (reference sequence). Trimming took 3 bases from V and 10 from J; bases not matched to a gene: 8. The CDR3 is CASSLGTGGQGSPLHF. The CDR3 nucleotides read TGTGCCAGCAGCTTGGGGACAGGGGGTCAGGGATCACCCCTCCACTTT.